These 16 T cell receptor beta chains originate from one sample sequenced in a study of control samples from healthy donors and cancer patients. Profiled with immunoSEQ multiplex PCR; TCRdb holds only in-frame clones, not every one. The sample includes about 51,000 clones, 88% of them seen just once. What was sequenced was PBMCs. The receptors come from a man in his fifties with head and neck cancer.

The chain is built from TRBV6-4 and TRBJ2-3; TRBD2 agrees at 14 bases. The CDR3 runs 15 residues. With V trimmed by 4 bases and J by 3 bases, 0 bases remained unmatched. CDR1 and CDR2 (germline): MRHNA, SNTAGT. The CDR3 region has the DNA TGTGCCAGCAGTGGACTAGCGGGAGGGACAGATACGCAGTATTTT. Encoded protein: CASSGLAGGTDTQYF.

The CDR3 DNA follows: TGTGCCAGCAGTTACCACGTTAGCTCCTACGAGCAGTACTTC. Its translation is CASSYHVSSYEQYF. The J gene is TRBJ2-7, the V gene TRBV6-2 or TRBV6-3; no clear D. The V end lost 2 bases, the J end lost 0 bases, and 8 bases lay between the germline ends. Germline V lookup: CDR1 MNHEY, CDR2 SVGEGT. This CDR3 is built from 14 residues.

A single count supports this clone. The rearrangement joins TRBV30 to TRBJ1-1; D is unresolved. Germline-derived CDR1 and CDR2 are GTSNPN and SVGIG (reference sequence). Trimming stripped 3 bases from V and 1 base from J, with 9 bases between. CDR3 size: 13 residues. The CDR3 DNA is TGTGCCTGGAGCAGGAATCAGAACACTGAAGCTTTCTTT. Encoded protein: CAWSRNQNTEAFF.

The V gene is TRBV5-4, the J gene TRBJ1-1; D gene unclear. Germline V gene sequence: CDR1 SGHNT, CDR2 YYREEE (reference sequence). The V end was cut by 5 bases, the J end by 5 bases, with 16 bases between. This CDR3 region has 14 residues. CDR3 coding DNA: TGTGCCAGCAGATTGACGACTCTGGGGACTGAAGCTTTCTTT. Translation: CASRLTTLGTEAFF.

The J gene is TRBJ1-4, the V gene TRBV28; no reliable D call. CDR1 MDHEN and CDR2 SYDVKM come from the germline V gene. The CDR3 extends over 16 amino acids. Trimming cost V 5 bases and J 5 bases, with 18 bases left between them. CDR3 amino acids: CASSPHTGSGNEKLFF. CDR3 DNA sequence: TGTGCCAGCAGTCCCCATACGGGCAGTGGGAATGAAAAACTGTTTTTT.

This clone has just one count. This sequence joins TRBV15 and TRBJ1-5; 11 positions agree with TRBD1. Germline V gene lookup returns CDR1 LNHNV and CDR2 YYDKDF (reference sequence). The CDR3 length is 17 residues. J was trimmed by 12 bases and V by 0 bases; bases with no gene match: 13. CDR3 in DNA: TGTGCCACCAGCAGAGATCGTGGGACAGGGGGGGTGGTTGGCCAGCATTTT. Amino acids: CATSRDRGTGGVVGQHF.

V gene TRBV23-1 combines with J gene TRBJ2-6; possible D gene TRBD1, 6 bases. TRBV23-1 is flagged as an ORF with uncertain function. The CDR3 totals 20 residues. With 4 bases removed from V and 0 bases from J, the gap between germline ends came to 22 bases. The CDR3 sequence: CASSLLTPDRANSGANVLTF. CDR3 sequence (DNA): TGCGCCAGCAGTCTTCTCACCCCGGACAGAGCTAACTCTGGGGCCAACGTCCTGACTTTC.

This chain joins TRBV19 and TRBJ2-2; D might be TRBD1 (7 bases). Germline CDR1 and CDR2: LNHDA and SQIVND (reference sequence). Deletions cut 5 bases from V and 2 bases from J, with 12 bases between. The CDR3 loop spans 15 amino acids. The CDR3 spells CASSPGDRNTGELFF. CDR3 in DNA: TGTGCCAGTAGTCCGGGGGACAGAAACACCGGGGAGCTGTTTTTT.

J is TRBJ2-3 and V is TRBV3-1 (or the pseudogene TRBV3-2); 13 bases are a match to TRBD2. The germline V gene encodes CDR1 LGHDT and CDR2 YNNKEL (reference sequence). J lost 2 bases, V lost 7 bases, and 3 bases had no gene match. The CDR3 totals 15 residues. The CDR3 protein is CASKGLAGHTDTQYF. The CDR3 DNA reads as TGTGCCAGCAAGGGACTAGCGGGACACACAGATACGCAGTATTTT.

The chain combines TRBV19 with TRBJ2-7; perhaps TRBD1 as D (5 bases). The CDR3 spans 15 residues. Germline V CDR1 and CDR2: LNHDA, SQIVND (reference sequence). Trimming removed 3 bases at V and 2 bases at J, with 14 bases between. The CDR3 nucleotides read TGTGCCAGTAGTATCTCCCGCCAGGGTCCCTACGAGCAGTACTTC. Translated: CASSISRQGPYEQYF.

This chain links TRBV28 with TRBJ2-7, with 7 bases lining up with TRBD1. The CDR3 is 16 residues long. V gave up 5 bases and J gave up 2 bases; unmatched junction bases: 12. Germline V gene data show CDR1 as MDHEN and CDR2 as SYDVKM. Written as DNA, the CDR3 is TGTGCCAGCAGTCAATTTACAGGGGCCCTTCCCTACGAGCAGTACTTC. It yields the protein CASSQFTGALPYEQYF.

The chain employs TRBV11-2 and TRBJ2-3, with TRBD1 as a possible D gene (6 bases). Per germline, CDR1 SGHAT and CDR2 FQNNGV. The CDR3 spans 17 residues. Trimming took off 2 bases at V and 4 bases at J, with 19 bases between the two ends. Here the CDR3 DNA reads TGTGCCAGCAGCTTATACGACAGGATTGATCCCCCAGATACGCAGTATTTT. Translation gives CASSLYDRIDPPDTQYF.

V usage is TRBV7-2 and J usage is TRBJ2-3, with TRBD2 identical over 8 bases. Looked up from germline, CDR1 is SGHTA and CDR2 is FQGNSA. V lost 2 bases to trimming and J lost 5 bases; unmatched junction nucleotides: 9. This CDR3 has 16 residues. The DNA for the CDR3 is TGTGCCAGCAGCTTATTTTTCGGGGGGGAAGGAGATACGCAGTATTTT. It encodes CASSLFFGGEGDTQYF.

The gene calls are TRBV13 and TRBJ2-2; 7 bases match TRBD2. Germline V gene sequence: CDR1 PRHDT, CDR2 FYEKMQ (reference sequence). Germline trimming cut 5 bases from V and 1 base from J; bases unmatched to any gene: 7. The CDR3 has 16 residues. The CDR3: CASSEPAGRNTGELFF. CDR3 in DNA: TGTGCCAGCAGCGAGCCAGCGGGGCGGAACACCGGGGAGCTGTTTTTT.

The chain joins TRBV11-2 to TRBJ2-2; 9 bases line up with TRBD1. The CDR3 runs 15 residues. From germline, CDR1 is SGHAT and CDR2 FQNNGV. With 5 bases clipped from V and 5 bases from J, the junction kept 6 bases outside the gene matches. CDR3 sequence (DNA): TGTGCCAGCAGCACACAGGGGGCGCCGACCGGGGAGCTGTTTTTT. Translated: CASSTQGAPTGELFF.

The chain has TRBV28 and TRBJ1-6; D is ambiguous. CDR3 length equals 14 residues. V dropped 2 bases and J dropped 5 bases, with 7 bases sitting between them. Germline-derived CDR1 and CDR2 are MDHEN and SYDVKM. CDR3 residues: CASSLGGNNSPLHF. CDR3 nucleotides: TGTGCCAGCAGTTTAGGAGGGAATAATTCACCCCTCCACTTT. Full variable domain (missing parts from reference TRBV28 and TRBJ1-6): DVKVTQSSRYLVKRTGEKVFLECVQDMDHENMFWYRQDPGLGLRLIYFSYDVKMKEKGDIPEGYSVSREKKERFSLILESASTNQTSMYLCASSLGGNNSPLHFGNGTRLTVT.